This T cell receptor (beta chain) was recovered during a study of breast tumors, draining lymph nodes, adjacent tissues. The sample holds many counts of this clonotype. Breast cancer patients provided tissue from their axillary draining lymph nodes. TCRdb recomputed calls from the multiplex PCR reads with MiXCR, one row per CDR3 protein. This sample has 120,000 or so distinct CDR3 sequences; approximately 20% occur once, and the top ten carry less than 4.5%. The CDR3 runs to 14 residues. Germline V CDR1 and CDR2: SGHRS, YFSETQ. V lost 7 bases, J lost 2 bases, and 6 bases stayed unmatched. This TCR derives from a female donor with breast cancer. Some clones in this sample may be carry-over from other donors' samples. V is TRBV5-1 and J is TRBJ2-7; 10 bases match TRBD2. Sample: axillary lymph node tissue. CDR3 sequence reads: CASGASGSTYEQYF. In nucleotides, the CDR3 is TGCGCCAGCGGGGCTAGCGGGAGTACCTACGAGCAGTACTTC.